Shown below are 21 T cell receptor beta chains from a single sample sequenced in a study of metastatic and nonmetastatic thyroid tumors. No patient received treatment before thyroid surgery. TCRdb recomputed clones from the PCR reads via MiXCR. The sample yields about 21,000 clones, roughly 22% seen once. The specimen sequenced was tumor tissue. Receptors originate from a male donor with papillary thyroid cancer or a benign thyroid nodule (not recorded which). Some clones in this sample may be carry-over from other donors' samples.

In this sample, this clone is medium-sized. The chain is built from TRBV20-1 and TRBJ1-1, with D maybe TRBD1 (6 bases). Germline CDR1 reads DFQATT; CDR2 reads SNEGSKA (reference sequence). The ends were cut back, 3 bases at V and 1 base at J, with 9 bases in the middle. The CDR3 sequence is 13 residues long. The CDR3 protein is CSARGDTNTEAFF. CDR3 nucleotides: TGCAGTGCTAGGGGGGACACGAACACTGAAGCTTTCTTT.

This clone was recorded many times. The chain links TRBV7-9 to TRBJ1-1; TRBD1 is a possible D gene (6 bases). Trimming shortened V by 2 bases and J by 4 bases, and 11 bases separated the two germline ends. Germline CDR1 SEHNR, CDR2 FQNEAQ (reference sequence). The CDR3 spans 14 residues. CDR3 region: CASSLIRQATEAFF. The CDR3 region has the DNA TGTGCCAGCAGCTTAATCCGACAGGCCACTGAAGCTTTCTTT.

V and J are TRBV14 and TRBJ1-2, with D unclear. V was shortened by 0 bases and J by 6 bases, with 8 bases between the two germline ends. Germline CDR1 reads SGHDN; CDR2 reads FVKESK. The CDR3 has 13 residues. CDR3 bases: TGTGCCAGCAGCCAAGATGATAGGGATGGCTACACCTTC. Translation gives CASSQDDRDGYTF.

The V call is TRBV6-1, the J call TRBJ2-1, with a weak D call TRBD1 (6 bases). The CDR3 totals 15 residues. V shed 3 bases and J shed 4 bases, with 13 bases lying between them. Germline assignment: CDR1 MNHNS and CDR2 SASEGT. The CDR3 spells CASSDYGGSYNEQFF. The CDR3 DNA follows: TGTGCCAGCAGTGATTATGGGGGCTCTTACAATGAGCAGTTCTTC.

This clone was seen at least ten times. V usage is TRBV5-1 and J usage is TRBJ1-2, with D unclear. Trimming took 2 bases from V and 2 from J, leaving 10 bases between them. This CDR3 has 14 amino acids. CDR1 and CDR2 from the germline V gene are SGHRS and YFSETQ. In DNA form, the CDR3 reads TGCGCCAGCAGCTTACAGTCCGAAAACTATGGCTACACCTTC. The encoded protein is CASSLQSENYGYTF.

The chain recombines TRBV30 with TRBJ1-1; weak D call: TRBD1 (6 bases). CDR1 is GTSNPN, CDR2 SVGIG, per germline (reference sequence). CDR3 length equals 11 residues. Trimming removed 6 bases at V and 12 bases at J, with 17 bases between. DNA of the CDR3: TGTGCCTGTGATATCAGAGGGGGATCTTTCTTT. Protein product: CACDIRGGSFF.

This clone has a count of ten or more. Its ends do not fully match the called genes, so a read error is possible. V usage is TRBV5-1 and J usage is TRBJ2-1; the D is unclear. The CDR3 extends over 13 amino acids. CDR1 is SGHRS and CDR2 is YFSETQ in the germline V gene. The CDR3 sequence: CASSLGSYNEQFF. The CDR3 DNA reads as TGCGCCAGTAGCTTAGGGTCCTACAATGAGCAGTTCTTC.

Ten or more counts support this clone. The chain is built from TRBV4-2 and TRBJ2-5; 9 positions agree with TRBD1. Germline assignment: CDR1 LGHNA and CDR2 YNFKEQ. This CDR3 contains 14 residues. The ends lost 4 bases at V and 5 bases at J; junction bases unmatched: 5. The CDR3 sequence is CASSPGTGPETQYF. DNA of the CDR3: TGTGCCAGCAGCCCAGGGACAGGGCCGGAGACCCAGTACTTC.

The table lists this clone with a few counts. The rearrangement uses TRBV10-3 and TRBJ2-1; a weak D match, TRBD1 (5 bases). The length of the CDR3 is 18 residues. CDR1 is ENHRY, CDR2 SYGVKD, per germline. Between the trimmed V and J ends, which lost 3 bases and 0 bases, there was a span of 18 bases. CDR3 in DNA: TGTGCCATCAGTGAATTCTTGTCGAGAGACAGCTCCTACAATGAGCAGTTCTTC. Its translation: CAISEFLSRDSSYNEQFF.

Note on this clone: At one end the junction does not follow the germline gene, possibly because of a read error. This chain links TRBV20-1 with TRBJ1-1, with unresolved D. This CDR3 contains 13 residues. Germline values: CDR1 DFQATT, CDR2 SNEGSKA (reference sequence). Here the CDR3 reads CSSRTTSNTEAVF. CDR3 nucleotide sequence: TGCAGTTCTAGGACGACATCAAACACTGAAGCTGTCTTT.

This clone was counted ten times or more. This chain joins TRBV20-1 and TRBJ1-3; 7 bases are a match to TRBD1. V shed 7 bases and J 0 bases; nucleotides not matched to a gene: 3. Germline V lookup: CDR1 DFQATT, CDR2 SNEGSKA (reference sequence). The CDR3 runs to 13 residues. The CDR3 is CSVQGPSGNTIYF. The CDR3, as DNA: TGCAGTGTACAGGGGCCCTCTGGAAACACCATATATTTT.

The sample holds many counts of this clone. In nucleotides, the CDR3 is TGTGCCTGGAGTCCATTGGCTAGCGGAGACCGCACAGATACGCAGTATTTT. This sequence encodes CAWSPLASGDRTDTQYF. The chain carries TRBV30 and TRBJ2-3, with 7 positions matching TRBD2. The CDR3 runs 17 residues. V lost 2 bases and J lost 1; bases outside the gene matches: 12. CDR1 is GTSNPN and CDR2 is SVGIG in the germline V gene (reference sequence).

The V and J genes are TRBV6-1 and TRBJ1-2, with D perhaps matching TRBD1 (5 bases). The CDR3 length is 11 residues. Germline loops: CDR1 MNHNS, CDR2 SASEGT. Trimming took 6 bases from V and 7 from J, leaving 9 bases between them. The CDR3 DNA reads TGTGCCAGCAGCGACGGGGGTGGCTACACCTTC. Its protein is CASSDGGGYTF.

The table lists this clone with many counts. The chain couples TRBV20-1 to TRBJ2-1; tentatively, D is TRBD1 (5 bases). In germline, CDR1 is DFQATT, CDR2 SNEGSKA (reference sequence). V lost 0 bases and J 8 bases, leaving 20 bases between the germline ends. The CDR3 contains 16 residues. In DNA form, the CDR3 reads TGCAGTGCTAGAGATGGGGCCGTGGGGCCTCGGGATGAGCAGTTCTTC. Translation: CSARDGAVGPRDEQFF.

This clone has only a few counts. The chain has TRBV30 and TRBJ1-1; D unclear. Trimming left V 0 bases short and J 4 bases short, with 12 bases between. The CDR3 extends over 14 amino acids. CDR1 and CDR2 from the germline V gene are GTSNPN and SVGIG (reference sequence). This CDR3 is CAWSVWGGATEAFF. CDR3 coding DNA: TGTGCCTGGAGTGTATGGGGTGGTGCCACTGAAGCTTTCTTT. The entire variable domain, with the rest obtained from reference TRBV30 and TRBJ1-1, is as follows: SQTIHQWPATLVQPVGSPLSLECTVEGTSNPNLYWYRQAAGRGLQLLFYSVGIGQISSEVPQNLSASRPQDRQFILSSKKLLLSDSGFYLCAWSVWGGATEAFFGQGTRLTVV.

The rearrangement joins TRBV20-1 to TRBJ2-7; 9 positions agree with TRBD2. After removal of 6 bases from V and 5 bases from J, the junction contained 8 bases not matched to a gene. Germline CDR1 is DFQATT and CDR2 is SNEGSKA (reference sequence). The CDR3 spans 13 residues. The CDR3 region is CSAGAGGPDEQYF. The CDR3 DNA reads TGCAGTGCAGGGGCGGGAGGGCCGGACGAGCAGTACTTC.

In this sample, this clone is medium-sized. The rearrangement uses TRBV7-8 and TRBJ2-7; D remains unclear. Trimming cost V 2 bases and J 0 bases, with 5 bases left between them. This CDR3 is built from 13 residues. The V gene's germline CDR1 is SGHVS and CDR2 FQNEAQ. CDR3 DNA: TGTGCCAGCAGCTTAAGCAGCTCCTACGAGCAGTACTTC. Translating gives CASSLSSSYEQYF.

This clone occurred many times. The chain links TRBV5-1 to TRBJ2-1; D is undetermined. This CDR3 is 15 amino acids long. Per germline, CDR1 SGHRS and CDR2 YFSETQ. Trimming left V 2 bases short and J 0 bases short, with 9 bases between. The CDR3 bases are TGCGCCAGCAGCTTTGACCCAAGCTCCTACAATGAGCAGTTCTTC. Translation gives CASSFDPSSYNEQFF. The whole variable domain, remainder taken from reference TRBV5-1 and TRBJ2-1, is KAGVTQTPRYLIKTRGQQVTLSCSPISGHRSVSWYQQTPGQGLQFLFEYFSETQRNKGNFPGRFSGRQFSNSRSEMNVSTLELGDSALYLCASSFDPSSYNEQFFGPGTRLTVL.

This clone has ten or more counts. CDR3 residues: CSARGTWTSGTDTQYF. The DNA for the CDR3 is TGCAGTGCTAGGGGAACCTGGACTAGCGGGACAGATACGCAGTATTTT. The rearrangement joins TRBV20-1 to TRBJ2-3; the match to TRBD2 covers 11 bases. V was pared by 3 bases and J by 3 bases, with 8 bases of the junction left unmatched. Germline V gene lookup returns CDR1 DFQATT and CDR2 SNEGSKA (reference sequence). There are 16 residues in the CDR3.

There are a few counts of this clone. This could be a read error, since a much larger clone is one nucleotide away. The chain combines TRBV11-1 with TRBJ2-3; TRBD2 agrees at 13 bases. The ends lost 5 bases at V and 2 bases at J; junction bases unmatched: 7. The CDR3 runs 17 residues. Germline V gives CDR1 SGHAT, CDR2 FQDESV (reference sequence). DNA for the CDR3: TGTGCCAGCAGCATGGGACTAGCGGGACTTATCACAGATACGCAGTATTTT. Residues: CASSMGLAGLITDTQYF.

This clone was seen ten or more times. The chain couples TRBV20-1 to TRBJ2-7; D might be TRBD1 (6 bases). The germline V and J ends were trimmed by 6 bases and 6 bases, with 24 bases remaining between them. The germline V gene encodes CDR1 DFQATT and CDR2 SNEGSKA (reference sequence). CDR3 length equals 15 residues. The CDR3 spells CSAPRAGAVFSEQYF. The CDR3 DNA follows: TGCAGTGCCCCGAGGGCAGGGGCGGTATTTTCCGAGCAGTACTTC.